A single sample is the source of the 16 T cell receptor beta chains below, sequenced in a study of blood T cell repertoires in COVID-19. Repertoires were generated with immunoSEQ multiplex PCR, while TCRdb's copy carries only in-frame clones and drops some. The table includes under 55,000 clones, approximately 85% detected once. The source material was peripheral blood. The receptors stem from a woman aged 80 or over with acute or convalescent COVID-19.

This clone is medium-sized. The same CDR3 also results from other DNA sequences found in this sample. The V call is TRBV27, the J call TRBJ2-1, with 8 bases lining up with TRBD1. With V trimmed by 6 bases and J by 6 bases, 4 bases remained unmatched. The germline V gene has CDR1 MNHEY and CDR2 SMNVEV (reference sequence). This CDR3 spans 13 amino acids. CDR3 protein: CASRTGATNEQFF. The CDR3 DNA reads TGTGCCAGCAGGACAGGGGCTACCAATGAGCAGTTCTTC.

The V call is TRBV7-2, the J call TRBJ1-6, with TRBD1 matching 7 bases. V was clipped by 5 bases and J by 4 bases; unmatched bases: 5. The CDR3 is 15 amino acids. In germline, CDR1 is SGHTA, CDR2 FQGNSA. The CDR3 nucleotides are TGTGCCAGCAGCCGCGACAGGGCTTATAATTCACCCCTCCACTTT. It is translated as CASSRDRAYNSPLHF.

The chain uses TRBV30 and TRBJ2-5, with D unclear. CDR1 and CDR2 from the germline V gene are GTSNPN and SVGIG (reference sequence). V was shortened by 2 bases and J by 5 bases, with 6 bases between the two germline ends. The CDR3 is 11 amino acids. The CDR3 nucleotides are TGTGCCTGGAGTCCGCGTGAGACCCAGTACTTC. This encodes CAWSPRETQYF.

The chain uses TRBV5-4 and TRBJ2-2; D is unresolved. Trimming took 2 bases from V and 3 from J, leaving 5 bases between them. CDR3 length: 13 amino acids. Germline CDR1 SGHNT, CDR2 YYREEE (reference sequence). The CDR3 loop reads CASSFGYTGELFF. The CDR3 DNA sequence: TGTGCCAGCAGCTTCGGGTACACCGGGGAGCTGTTTTTT.

The V and J genes are TRBV15 and TRBJ2-7; D possibly corresponds to TRBD1 (7 bases). This CDR3 is 15 amino acids long. Germline CDR1 and CDR2: LNHNV and YYDKDF (reference sequence). The germline V and J ends were trimmed by 5 bases and 7 bases, with 21 bases remaining between them. The CDR3 loop reads CATSPRGTGAGEQYF. In DNA, the CDR3 is TGTGCCACCAGCCCCCGGGGAACAGGGGCGGGAGAGCAGTACTTC.

This clone showed up just once. The chain links TRBV5-6 to TRBJ1-3; 7 nucleotides agree with TRBD1. There are 15 residues in the CDR3. With 0 bases clipped from V and 2 bases from J, the junction kept 2 bases outside the gene matches. Germline V gene data show CDR1 as SGHDT and CDR2 as YYEEEE. CDR3 loop: CASSLDRGTGNTIYF. The CDR3 DNA reads TGTGCCAGCAGCTTGGACAGGGGAACTGGAAACACCATATATTTT.

The chain has TRBV6-5 and TRBJ2-7, with a weak D call TRBD2 (6 bases). V lost 6 bases and J lost 3, with 9 bases in between. The CDR3 has 12 residues. The V gene's germline CDR1 is MNHEY and CDR2 SVGAGI. The CDR3 spells CASSHGGYEQYF. Written as DNA, the CDR3 is TGTGCCAGCAGCCACGGGGGCTACGAGCAGTACTTC.

V is TRBV7-2 and J is TRBJ2-1; 12 bases map to TRBD1. The CDR3 length is 15 residues. V gave up 5 bases and J gave up 13 bases; unmatched junction bases: 12. Germline loops: CDR1 SGHTA, CDR2 FQGNSA. CDR3 residues: CASSPTRGQGAIQFF. CDR3 in DNA: TGTGCCAGCAGCCCAACCCGGGGACAGGGGGCAATACAGTTCTTC.

V and J are TRBV6-1 and TRBJ1-2, with D unclear. Trimming took off 2 bases at V and 4 bases at J, with 8 bases between the two ends. Germline CDR1 MNHNS, CDR2 SASEGT. CDR3 size: 13 residues. In DNA, the CDR3 is TGTGCCAGCAGTGAAACACAGAGCTATGGCTACACCTTC. Translation: CASSETQSYGYTF.

Only one count was recorded for this clone. This chain connects TRBV29-1 to TRBJ1-2; 11 bases fit TRBD1. CDR3 size: 19 residues. The V gene's germline CDR1 is SQVTM and CDR2 ANQGSEA. Trimming took 4 bases from V and 3 from J; bases not matched to a gene: 19. CDR3 amino acids: CSVGGTGGTHHILYYGYTF. The CDR3 DNA reads as TGCAGCGTTGGGGGGACAGGGGGGACCCACCATATACTCTACTATGGCTACACCTTC.

A word on this clone: A much more abundant neighbour one base away suggests this may be a read error. V gene TRBV2 combines with J gene TRBJ2-7, with D tentatively TRBD2 (7 bases). Germline V gene sequence: CDR1 SNHLY, CDR2 FYNNEI. V gave up 8 bases and J gave up 0 bases, with 20 bases separating them. This CDR3 has 16 amino acids. The CDR3 DNA is TGTGCCAGCTGGGGGGGGGAAGGGGGGGGCTCCTACGAGCAGTACTTC. Translated, it gives CASWGGEGGGSYEQYF.

The V call is TRBV2, the J call TRBJ1-1, with D possibly being TRBD1 (6 bases). The CDR3 is 19 residues long. V was shortened by 0 bases and J by 5 bases, with 25 bases between the two germline ends. Germline loops: CDR1 SNHLY, CDR2 FYNNEI. CDR3 sequence: CASSEALPAGGAARTEAFF. CDR3 sequence (DNA): TGTGCCAGCAGTGAAGCGCTTCCAGCCGGGGGGGCGGCGAGAACTGAAGCTTTCTTT.

Details on this clone: Its ends do not fully match the called genes, so a read error is possible. The CDR3 region is CASSLSPLGDNPSF. CDR3 nucleotides: TGTGCCAGCAGCTTAAGTCCGCTAGGGGACAACCCGTCGTTT. V gene TRBV11-1 combines with J gene TRBJ1-3, with D tentatively TRBD1 (6 bases). CDR1 is SGHAT, CDR2 FQDESV, per germline (reference sequence). The CDR3 length is 14 residues.

The V and J genes are TRBV5-1 and TRBJ2-3, with D perhaps TRBD1 (6 bases). The length of the CDR3 is 16 residues. Trimming cost V 2 bases and J 0 bases, with 13 bases left between them. Germline V CDR1 and CDR2: SGHRS, YFSETQ. CDR3 sequence reads: CASSFSGTKSTDTQYF. In nucleotides, the CDR3 is TGCGCCAGCAGCTTCTCCGGGACAAAAAGCACAGATACGCAGTATTTT.

The chain combines TRBV13 with TRBJ1-4; maybe TRBD1 (6 bases). This CDR3 spans 13 amino acids. V gave up 5 bases and J gave up 4 bases, with 8 bases separating them. The V gene's germline CDR1 is PRHDT and CDR2 FYEKMQ (reference sequence). The CDR3 loop reads CASSLRGNEKLFF. The CDR3 DNA reads TGTGCCAGCAGCCTCAGGGGTAATGAAAAACTGTTTTTT.

V and J are TRBV7-9 and TRBJ2-5; 11 positions agree with TRBD2. Germline CDR1 is SEHNR and CDR2 is FQNEAQ (reference sequence). CDR3 length equals 14 residues. Unmatched junction bases numbered 2, after V lost 4 bases and J lost 4 bases. CDR3 bases: TGTGCCAGCAGCTCCGGACTAGCGGGAGAGACCCAGTACTTC. It specifies CASSSGLAGETQYF. The full variable domain, its missing parts supplied by reference TRBV7-9 and TRBJ2-5, is DTGVSQNPRHKITKRGQNVTFRCDPISEHNRLYWYRQTLGQGPEFLTYFQNEAQLEKSRLLSDRFSAERPKGSFSTLEIQRTEQGDSAMYLCASSSGLAGETQYFGPGTRLLVL.